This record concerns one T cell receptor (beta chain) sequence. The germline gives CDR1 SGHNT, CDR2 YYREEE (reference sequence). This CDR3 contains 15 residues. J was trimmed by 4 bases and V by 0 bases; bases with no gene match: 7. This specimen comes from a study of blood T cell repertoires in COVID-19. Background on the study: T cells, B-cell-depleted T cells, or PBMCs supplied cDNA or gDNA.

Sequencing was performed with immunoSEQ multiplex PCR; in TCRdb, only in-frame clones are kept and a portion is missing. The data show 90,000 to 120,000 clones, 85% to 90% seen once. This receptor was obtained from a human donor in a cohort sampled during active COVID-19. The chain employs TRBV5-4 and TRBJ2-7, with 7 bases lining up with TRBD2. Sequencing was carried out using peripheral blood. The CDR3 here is CASSLGGGGPYEQYF. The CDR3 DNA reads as TGTGCCAGCAGCTTGGGCGGGGGAGGGCCGTACGAGCAGTACTTC.